Listed here are 15 T cell receptor beta chains from one sample, sequenced in a study of T cell repertoires in cytomegalovirus infection. TCRdb independently ran MiXCR on the reads; one entry per CDR3 protein. The repertoire holds about a million distinct CDR3 sequences, about a third seen once, with 10% to 15% in the top ten. Their antigens are not known. This material consisted of cultured CD8+ T cells from PBMCs, taken from culture after CMV antigen stimulation. The receptors come from a human donor in good health (CMV status not recorded). Some clones in this sample may be carry-over from other donors' samples.

The sample holds a few counts of this clonotype. V usage is TRBV7-6 and J usage is TRBJ2-7, with TRBD1 matching over 7 bases. Trimming took 0 bases from V and 4 from J; bases not matched to a gene: 9. The CDR3 runs 16 residues. Germline V lookup: CDR1 SGHVS, CDR2 FNYEAQ. The CDR3 nucleotides are TGTGCCAGCAGCTTAGCCCCTGGACAGGTCCCATACGAGCAGTACTTC. Translation: CASSLAPGQVPYEQYF.

This clonotype was counted at least ten times. J is TRBJ1-5 and V is TRBV27; D is unresolved. Germline values: CDR1 MNHEY, CDR2 SMNVEV (reference sequence). There are 15 residues in the CDR3. The germline V and J ends were trimmed by 3 bases and 2 bases, with 11 bases remaining between them. The CDR3 region has the DNA TGTGCCAGCAGTTTCTCGGGTTTCGGCAATCAGCCCCAGCATTTT. This sequence encodes CASSFSGFGNQPQHF.

The chain carries TRBV20-1 and TRBJ1-2; D is ambiguous. The germline gives CDR1 DFQATT, CDR2 SNEGSKA (reference sequence). The V end lost 5 bases, the J end lost 6 bases, and 10 bases lay between the germline ends. This CDR3 comprises 11 residues. CDR3 sequence reads: CSALGTHGYTF. CDR3 sequence (DNA): TGCAGTGCTTTAGGTACTCATGGCTACACCTTC.

The V gene is TRBV28, the J gene TRBJ2-5; 8 nucleotides line up with TRBD2. The CDR3 consists of 14 residues. Germline trimming cut 6 bases from V and 3 bases from J; bases unmatched to any gene: 6. CDR1 MDHEN and CDR2 SYDVKM come from the germline V gene. Here the CDR3 reads CASSIAGTKETQYF. In nucleotides, the CDR3 is TGTGCCAGCAGCATAGCGGGGACAAAAGAGACCCAGTACTTC. Drawing the rest from reference TRBV28 and TRBJ2-5, the complete variable domain is DVKVTQSSRYLVKRTGEKVFLECVQDMDHENMFWYRQDPGLGLRLIYFSYDVKMKEKGDIPEGYSVSREKKERFSLILESASTNQTSMYLCASSIAGTKETQYFGPGTRLLVL.

This clonotype turned up a few times. This chain links TRBV6-2 or TRBV6-3 with TRBJ2-4; 7 bases agree with TRBD2. V dropped 8 bases and J dropped 7; count of bases not matched to a gene: 8. This CDR3 comprises 13 residues. Germline CDR1 is MNHEY and CDR2 is SVGEGT. This CDR3 reads CASSMYGGNIQYF. The CDR3 DNA is TGTGCCAGCTCTATGTACGGGGGGAACATTCAGTACTTC.

This clonotype was picked up one time. A much larger clonotype is one base distant, so this may be a read error. The J gene is TRBJ2-1, the V gene TRBV7-9; TRBD1 matches at 10 bases. The junction had 2 bases not matched to a gene; V was cut back by 4 bases and J by 8 bases. The CDR3 totals 13 residues. Per germline, CDR1 SEHNR and CDR2 FQNEAQ (reference sequence). The CDR3 nucleotides read TGTGCCAGCAGCTCGACAGGGGGCGATGAGCAGTTCTTC. Protein: CASSSTGGDEQFF.

The table lists this clonotype with many counts. The rearrangement joins TRBV7-9 to TRBJ2-1, with a possible D match to TRBD2 (7 bases). This CDR3 has 14 amino acids. V lost 7 bases to trimming and J lost 8 bases, with 18 bases between them. CDR1 SEHNR and CDR2 FQNEAQ come from the germline V gene (reference sequence). The CDR3 reads CASTQSGGLDEQFF. CDR3 nucleotide sequence: TGTGCCAGCACCCAATCCGGGGGGCTAGATGAGCAGTTCTTC. The variable domain in full, with the rest retrieved from reference TRBV7-9 and TRBJ2-1, is DTGVSQNPRHKITKRGQNVTFRCDPISEHNRLYWYRQTLGQGPEFLTYFQNEAQLEKSRLLSDRFSAERPKGSFSTLEIQRTEQGDSAMYLCASTQSGGLDEQFFGPGTRLTVL.

This clonotype was counted only a few times. The rearrangement links TRBV5-8 to TRBJ2-1, with D unresolved. Germline V lookup: CDR1 SGHTS, CDR2 YDEGEE. Trimming took off 9 bases at V and 2 bases at J, with 9 bases between the two ends. CDR3 size: 12 residues. CDR3 nucleotides: TGTGCCATCCACTTAACCTACAATGAGCAGTTCTTC. Translation: CAIHLTYNEQFF.

V and J are TRBV12-3 or TRBV12-4 and TRBJ2-2; 11 nucleotides agree with TRBD2. Unmatched junction bases numbered 8, after V lost 5 bases and J lost 3 bases. The CDR3 is made up of 17 amino acids. CDR3 DNA: TGTGCCAGCAGTCTGGGACTAGCGGCCCTACACACCGGGGAGCTGTTTTTT. Protein sequence: CASSLGLAALHTGELFF.

The chain joins TRBV5-1 to TRBJ2-7; TRBD1 matches 9 bases. The CDR3 totals 14 residues. V dropped 4 bases and J dropped 5; count of bases not matched to a gene: 7. Germline V gives CDR1 SGHRS, CDR2 YFSETQ. The CDR3 DNA is TGCGCCAGCAGCCTCGGGACAGGGCCCCACGAGCAGTACGTC. Amino acids: CASSLGTGPHEQYV.

This clonotype was detected a few times. The V gene is TRBV6-1, the J gene TRBJ1-2; TRBD1 agrees at 7 bases. The junction had 19 bases not matched to a gene; V was cut back by 2 bases and J by 4 bases. This CDR3 is 19 amino acids long. Germline assignment: CDR1 MNHNS and CDR2 SASEGT. CDR3 in DNA: TGTGCCAGCAGTGAATCCCATTCCGGGACAGTCTATCTCAGCTATGGCTACACCTTC. Translation: CASSESHSGTVYLSYGYTF.

This clonotype was observed many times. The chain is built from TRBV20-1 and TRBJ1-6; D uncertain. This CDR3 contains 11 residues. From germline, CDR1 is DFQATT and CDR2 SNEGSKA (reference sequence). Written as DNA, the CDR3 is TGCAGCCGCGAGTTGACCGGGTCCCTCCACTTT. This codes for CSRELTGSLHF.

This sequence joins TRBV27 and TRBJ2-1; 7 bases are shared with TRBD2. The CDR3 has 16 residues. Germline assignment: CDR1 MNHEY and CDR2 SMNVEV (reference sequence). After removal of 2 bases from V and 4 bases from J, the junction contained 8 bases not matched to a gene. Here the CDR3 DNA reads TGTGCCAGCAGTTTAAGTTTGGGGGGGGGTTACAATGAGCAGTTCTTC. It yields the protein CASSLSLGGGYNEQFF.

In regard to this clonotype: Given a much more abundant clone one base away, this may be a read error. This chain connects TRBV6-6 to TRBJ2-7; 9 bases align to TRBD1. V was clipped by 5 bases and J by 10 bases; unmatched bases: 9. Germline-derived CDR1 and CDR2 are MNHNY and SVGAGI (reference sequence). This CDR3 is 13 amino acids long. The CDR3 bases are TGTGCCAGCAGTACCCGGGACAGGGTCGATCAGTACTTC. Residues: CASSTRDRVDQYF.

In this sample, this clonotype turned up a few times. The rearrangement links TRBV19 to TRBJ2-1; 7 bases fit TRBD1. This CDR3 contains 13 residues. Germline V lookup: CDR1 LNHDA, CDR2 SQIVND (reference sequence). V lost 10 bases and J lost 1; bases outside the gene matches: 4. The CDR3 loop reads CATRQGSYNEQFF. CDR3 coding DNA: TGTGCCACCCGACAGGGATCCTACAATGAGCAGTTCTTC.